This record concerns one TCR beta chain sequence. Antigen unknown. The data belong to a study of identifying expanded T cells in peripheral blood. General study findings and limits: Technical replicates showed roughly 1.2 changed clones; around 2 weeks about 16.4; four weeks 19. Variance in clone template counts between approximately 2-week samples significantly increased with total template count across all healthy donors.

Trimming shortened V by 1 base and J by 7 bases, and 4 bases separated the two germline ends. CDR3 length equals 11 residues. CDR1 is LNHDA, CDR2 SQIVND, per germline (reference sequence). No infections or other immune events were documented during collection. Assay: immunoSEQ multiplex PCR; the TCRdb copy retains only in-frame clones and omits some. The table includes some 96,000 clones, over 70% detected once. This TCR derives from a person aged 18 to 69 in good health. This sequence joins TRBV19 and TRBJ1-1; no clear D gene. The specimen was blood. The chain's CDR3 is CASSIVGEAFF. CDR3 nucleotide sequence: TGTGCCAGTAGTATAGTAGGTGAAGCTTTCTTT.